Sequencing of this T cell receptor (beta chain) was carried out in a study of shared clonotypes between healthy human individuals. Findings and limits, study-wide: Blood was the sole source, and tissue repertoires probably differ.

Each subset's genomic DNA was shared equally among a number of immunoSEQ plates. Some 30,000 T cell genomes, or approximately 0.2 ug DNA, went into the sorted-subset replicate PCRs. Clones were sequenced by immunoSEQ multiplex PCR, and TCRdb holds only the in-frame ones, with some missing. The sample has around 1 million clones; 76% are singletons. Concerning this clone itself: The antigen is not known.

Sequencing was performed on memory CD4+ T cells sorted from blood. The subset here: CD45RA-negative fraction. The sequence was collected from a man aged 18 to 30 in good health.

The CDR3 region has the DNA TGCGCCAGCAGCTTGGGGTCTATCCCCTACGAGCAGTACTTC. This sequence encodes CASSLGSIPYEQYF. This chain joins TRBV5-1 and TRBJ2-7; no clear D gene. V was cut by 0 bases and J by 2 bases, with 9 bases left in between. This CDR3 is built from 14 residues. Germline lookup yields CDR1 SGHRS and CDR2 YFSETQ.